Each of the 14 T cell receptor beta chains below was sequenced from the same sample in a study of blood T cell repertoires in COVID-19. Clones were sequenced by immunoSEQ multiplex PCR, and TCRdb holds only the in-frame ones, with some missing. The sample lists 40,000 to 50,000 clones, approximately 80% occurring once. The material sequenced was peripheral blood. The origin of the receptors is a woman of 80 years or more with acute or convalescent COVID-19.

The CDR3 sequence is CASSLGGQSHQPQHF. The CDR3 DNA reads as TGTGCCAGCAGCTTGGGGGGACAGTCACATCAGCCCCAGCATTTT. V usage is TRBV7-2 and J usage is TRBJ1-5; TRBD1 matches at 7 bases. Germline loops: CDR1 SGHTA, CDR2 FQGNSA. The CDR3 has 15 residues. V dropped 3 bases and J dropped 5; count of bases not matched to a gene: 7.

V usage is TRBV30 and J usage is TRBJ1-6; the D gene is possibly TRBD1 (5 bases). V dropped 4 bases and J dropped 15 bases, with 16 bases sitting between them. There are 12 residues in the CDR3. Germline V CDR1 and CDR2: GTSNPN, SVGIG (reference sequence). The CDR3 coding sequence is TGTGCCTGGAATTTGAGAAGGGGAAACCTCCACTTT. Residues: CAWNLRRGNLHF.

The rearrangement uses TRBV5-6 and TRBJ1-2, with TRBD1 as a possible D gene (6 bases). The germline CDR1 and CDR2 sequences are SGHDT and YYEEEE. The CDR3 length is 15 residues. Trimming shortened V by 2 bases and J by 4 bases, and 15 bases separated the two germline ends. Here the CDR3 reads CASSFFGGGGYGYTF. The CDR3 nucleotides are TGTGCCAGCAGCTTCTTTGGGGGCGGAGGCTATGGCTACACCTTC.

The chain employs TRBV5-1 and TRBJ1-1; D is possibly TRBD1 (6 bases). CDR3 length: 16 amino acids. The V gene's germline CDR1 is SGHRS and CDR2 YFSETQ. V was shortened by 4 bases and J by 5 bases, with 21 bases between the two germline ends. Written as DNA, the CDR3 is TGCGCCAGCAGCGCGCAGCCCCAGGGGAGTGGGACTGAAGCTTTCTTT. It is translated as CASSAQPQGSGTEAFF.

The V call is TRBV5-8, the J call TRBJ1-3; no clear D gene. The CDR3 is made up of 15 amino acids. Germline V CDR1 and CDR2: SGHTS, YDEGEE. Between the trimmed V and J ends, which lost 0 bases and 0 bases, there was a span of 7 bases. The CDR3 sequence: CASSLGLHSGNTIYF. CDR3 in DNA: TGTGCCAGCAGCTTGGGACTTCACTCTGGAAACACCATATATTTT.

Comments on this clone: The junction does not match germline at one end; this may be a read error. This CDR3 is CASTLTAGANVLTF. The CDR3 region has the DNA TGCGCCAGCACCTTGACAGCTGGGGCCAACGTCCTGACTTTC. J is TRBJ2-6 and V is TRBV5-1; a weak D match, TRBD1 (5 bases). The CDR3 spans 14 residues. CDR1 is SGHRS and CDR2 is YFSETQ in the germline V gene.

This clone has a single count. The J gene is TRBJ2-2, the V gene TRBV7-9, with TRBD2 matching 8 bases. Germline loops: CDR1 SEHNR, CDR2 FQNEAQ (reference sequence). The V and J ends lost 3 bases and 4 bases, in that order; junction bases with no gene match: 10. The CDR3 sequence is 17 residues long. The CDR3 here is CASSLISGIKGTGELFF. The CDR3 DNA is TGTGCCAGCAGCTTGATTAGCGGGATAAAGGGCACCGGGGAGCTGTTTTTT. The variable domain in full, with the rest retrieved from reference TRBV7-9 and TRBJ2-2, is DTGVSQNPRHKITKRGQNVTFRCDPISEHNRLYWYRQTLGQGPEFLTYFQNEAQLEKSRLLSDRFSAERPKGSFSTLEIQRTEQGDSAMYLCASSLISGIKGTGELFFGEGSRLTVL.

The rearrangement joins TRBV19 to TRBJ1-3; possible D gene TRBD1, 5 bases. The CDR3 runs 15 residues. From germline, CDR1 is LNHDA and CDR2 SQIVND (reference sequence). The V end was cut by 4 bases, the J end by 1 base, with 11 bases between. This chain's CDR3 is CASSNQGSSGNTIYF. The CDR3, as DNA: TGTGCCAGTAGTAATCAGGGATCATCTGGAAACACCATATATTTT.

This clone was seen more than once but under ten times. The chain uses TRBV6-2 or TRBV6-3 and TRBJ1-1; perhaps TRBD1 as D (6 bases). V was pared by 4 bases and J by 4 bases, with 10 bases between. The CDR3 contains 13 residues. The V gene's germline CDR1 is MNHEY and CDR2 SVGEGT. CDR3 region: CASSFQGITEAFF. CDR3 in DNA: TGTGCCAGCAGTTTCCAGGGGATCACTGAAGCTTTCTTT.

J is TRBJ2-3 and V is TRBV5-1, with TRBD2 matching over 8 bases. Germline values: CDR1 SGHRS, CDR2 YFSETQ. Unmatched junction bases numbered 3, after V lost 3 bases and J lost 3 bases. This CDR3 has 14 amino acids. Here the CDR3 DNA reads TGCGCCAGCAGCTCGACGGGGGGGACAGATACGCAGTATTTT. It translates to CASSSTGGTDTQYF.

The V and J genes are TRBV29-1 and TRBJ1-1; TRBD1 agrees at 8 bases. The CDR3 totals 13 residues. V lost 5 bases and J lost 2; bases outside the gene matches: 4. The V gene's germline CDR1 is SQVTM and CDR2 ANQGSEA. CDR3 amino acids: CSVTGQGNTEAFF. CDR3 bases: TGCAGCGTTACAGGACAGGGAAACACTGAAGCTTTCTTT.

The chain joins TRBV18 to TRBJ1-1; 8 nucleotides agree with TRBD1. Germline V lookup: CDR1 KGHSH, CDR2 LQKENI. Trimming at V came to 3 bases and at J to 5 bases, leaving 8 bases not matched to a gene. The CDR3 runs 15 residues. The CDR3 sequence: CASSPADRDITEAFF. In nucleotides, the CDR3 is TGTGCCAGCTCACCTGCGGACAGGGATATTACTGAAGCTTTCTTT.

This chain uses TRBV7-2 with TRBJ2-7; 11 nucleotides match TRBD1. This CDR3 is built from 13 residues. CDR1 is SGHTA and CDR2 is FQGNSA in the germline V gene. Unmatched junction bases numbered 4, after V lost 5 bases and J lost 7 bases. CDR3 in DNA: TGTGCCAGCAGCCCGGGGACAGGGGGAGAGCAGTACTTC. Its translation is CASSPGTGGEQYF.

The J gene is TRBJ1-6, the V gene TRBV13; the D is unclear. The CDR3 consists of 12 residues. V was cut by 4 bases and J by 6 bases, with 4 bases left in between. CDR1 and CDR2 (germline): PRHDT, FYEKMQ (reference sequence). DNA for the CDR3: TGTGCCAGCAGCTCAGTTAATTCACCCCTCCACTTT. Residues: CASSSVNSPLHF.